This TCR beta chain was sequenced during a study of cytomegalovirus exposure and HLA in healthy donors. This CDR3 contains 22 residues. PCR was performed using 60 Vbeta and 13 Jbeta primers. The table came from immunoSEQ multiplex PCR; TCRdb's copy has only in-frame clones and leaves some out. The sample has 150,000 to 200,000 clones, roughly 70% seen once; the top ten hold about 3.4%. The V gene is TRBV21-1, the J gene TRBJ2-2; TRBD2, the table's D call, was not compared with the DNA. TRBV21-1 is a pseudogene locus. Sequencing used PBMCs. This TCR was sampled from a male donor in good health and CMV-seronegative. CDR3 DNA: TGTGCCAGCAGCAAAGAAAGACGCTGGACTAGCGGGAGGGGCCAGAACACCGGGGAGCTGTTTTTT. This encodes CASSKERRWTSGRGQNTGELFF.